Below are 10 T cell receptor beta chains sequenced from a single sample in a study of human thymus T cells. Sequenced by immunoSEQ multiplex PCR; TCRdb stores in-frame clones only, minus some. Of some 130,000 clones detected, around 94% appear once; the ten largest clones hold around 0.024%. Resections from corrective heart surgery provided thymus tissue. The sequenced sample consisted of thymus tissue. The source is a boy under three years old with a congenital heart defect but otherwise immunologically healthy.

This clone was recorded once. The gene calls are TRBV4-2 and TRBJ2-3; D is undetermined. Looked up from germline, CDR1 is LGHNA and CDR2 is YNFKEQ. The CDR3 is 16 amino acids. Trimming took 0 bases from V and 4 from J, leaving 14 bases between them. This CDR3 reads CASSQDIAPNADTQYF. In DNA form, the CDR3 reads TGTGCCAGCAGCCAAGATATAGCCCCTAACGCAGATACGCAGTATTTT.

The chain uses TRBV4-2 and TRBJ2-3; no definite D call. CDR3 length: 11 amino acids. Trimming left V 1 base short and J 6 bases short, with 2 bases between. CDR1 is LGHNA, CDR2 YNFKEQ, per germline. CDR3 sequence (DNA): TGTGCCAGCAGCCAAGGCGATACGCAGTATTTT. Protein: CASSQGDTQYF.

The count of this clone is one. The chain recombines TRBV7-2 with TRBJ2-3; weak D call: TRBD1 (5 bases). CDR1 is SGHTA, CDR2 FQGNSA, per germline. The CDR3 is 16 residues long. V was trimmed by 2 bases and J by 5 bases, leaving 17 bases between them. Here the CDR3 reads CASSLRRGLNGDTQYF. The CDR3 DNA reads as TGTGCCAGCAGCTTAAGAAGGGGCTTGAACGGAGATACGCAGTATTTT.

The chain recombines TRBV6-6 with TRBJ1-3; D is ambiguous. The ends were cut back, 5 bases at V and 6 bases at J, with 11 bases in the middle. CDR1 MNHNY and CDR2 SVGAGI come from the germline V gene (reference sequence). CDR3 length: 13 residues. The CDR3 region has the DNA TGTGCCAGCAGTCACCTACCGGAAAACACCATATATTTT. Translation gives CASSHLPENTIYF.

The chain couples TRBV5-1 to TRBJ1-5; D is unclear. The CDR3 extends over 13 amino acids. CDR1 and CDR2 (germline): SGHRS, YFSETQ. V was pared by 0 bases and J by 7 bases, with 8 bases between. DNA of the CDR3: TGCGCCAGCAGCTTGGACGGCAGACAGCCCCAGCATTTT. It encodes CASSLDGRQPQHF.

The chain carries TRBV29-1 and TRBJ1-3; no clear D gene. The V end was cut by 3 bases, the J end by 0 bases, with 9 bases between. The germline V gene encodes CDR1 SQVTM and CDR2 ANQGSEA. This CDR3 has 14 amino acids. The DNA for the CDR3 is TGCAGCGTTGAGCCAGGCCTCTCTGGAAACACCATATATTTT. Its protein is CSVEPGLSGNTIYF.

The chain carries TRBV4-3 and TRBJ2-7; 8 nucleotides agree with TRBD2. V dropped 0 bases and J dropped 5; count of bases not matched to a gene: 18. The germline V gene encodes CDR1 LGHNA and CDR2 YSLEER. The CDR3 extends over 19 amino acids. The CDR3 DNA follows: TGCGCCAGCAGCCAAGATTCAGGGTGGTCCGACGGGGGGGTCCACGAGCAGTACTTC. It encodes CASSQDSGWSDGGVHEQYF.

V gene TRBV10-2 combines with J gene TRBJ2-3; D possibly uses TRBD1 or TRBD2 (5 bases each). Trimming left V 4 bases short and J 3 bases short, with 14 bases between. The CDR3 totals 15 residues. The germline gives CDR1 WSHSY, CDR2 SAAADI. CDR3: CASSGTGRGTDTQYF. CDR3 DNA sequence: TGCGCCAGCAGTGGAACGGGGCGCGGGACAGATACGCAGTATTTT.

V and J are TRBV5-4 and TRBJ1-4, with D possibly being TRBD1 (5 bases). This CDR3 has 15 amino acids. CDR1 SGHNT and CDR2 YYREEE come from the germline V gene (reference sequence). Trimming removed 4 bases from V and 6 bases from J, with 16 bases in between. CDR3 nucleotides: TGTGCCAGCAGCATTGGTGTCAGGGAGGATGAAAAACTGTTTTTT. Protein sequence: CASSIGVREDEKLFF. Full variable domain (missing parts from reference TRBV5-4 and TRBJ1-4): ETGVTQSPTHLIKTRGQQVTLRCSSQSGHNTVSWYQQALGQGPQFIFQYYREEENGRGNFPPRFSGLQFPNYSSELNVNALELDDSALYLCASSIGVREDEKLFFGSGTQLSVL.

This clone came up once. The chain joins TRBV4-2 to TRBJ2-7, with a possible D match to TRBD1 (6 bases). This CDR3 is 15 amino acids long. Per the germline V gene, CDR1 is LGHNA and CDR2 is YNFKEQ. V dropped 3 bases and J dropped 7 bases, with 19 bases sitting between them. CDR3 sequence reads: CASSHPGTLEGEQYF. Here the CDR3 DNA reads TGTGCCAGCAGCCACCCCGGGACATTGGAAGGGGAGCAGTACTTC.